The clone carrying this T cell receptor (beta chain) has ten or more counts. As yet, its antigen is unknown. The library came from three nested PCR rounds adapted from ARM-PCR protocols. TCRdb used MiXCR to reprocess the multiplex PCR reads, holding one entry per CDR3 protein. The table includes some 100,000 distinct CDR3 sequences, 55% to 65% detected once. The CDR3 length is 14 residues. V was clipped by 1 base and J by 5 bases, with 14 bases between them. Germline CDR1 reads DFQATT; CDR2 reads SNEGSKA (reference sequence). RNA was extracted from bulk tissue without any cell sorting. The normal lung tissue was taken more than 3 cm from the tumor edge. This specimen comes from a study of tumor and adjacent non-tumor tissue in lung cancer. Study information: On average, productive TCRbeta reads reached about 4.17 million per sample. Study-level points and caveats: Significantly higher TCR diversity was found in tumor than normal lung.

The sequenced sample consisted of distant non-tumor lung tissue. The source of this sequence is a man aged 25 to 45 with non-small cell lung cancer. The rearrangement links TRBV20-1 to TRBJ1-2; the D gene is possibly TRBD1 (6 bases). CDR3 residues: CSARGQALWYGYTF. In DNA form, the CDR3 reads TGCAGTGCTAGAGGACAGGCGTTATGGTATGGCTACACCTTC.